This T cell receptor (beta chain) was profiled in a study of control samples from healthy donors and cancer patients. Some clones are missing from TCRdb's copy, which holds only in-frame ones; the method was immunoSEQ multiplex PCR. The sample contains 120,000 or so clones, around 87% of which appear only once. This CDR3 is 14 amino acids long. V lost 5 bases, J lost 2 bases, and 9 bases lay in between. CDR1 and CDR2 from the germline V gene are SGHTA and FQGTGA. This chain joins TRBV7-3 and TRBJ2-2, with D maybe TRBD2 (5 bases). The receptor comes from a man in his sixties in good health. Material for sequencing was blood. The CDR3 reads CASSTDSNTGELFF. CDR3 nucleotides: TGTGCCAGCAGCACGGACTCAAACACCGGGGAGCTGTTTTTT.